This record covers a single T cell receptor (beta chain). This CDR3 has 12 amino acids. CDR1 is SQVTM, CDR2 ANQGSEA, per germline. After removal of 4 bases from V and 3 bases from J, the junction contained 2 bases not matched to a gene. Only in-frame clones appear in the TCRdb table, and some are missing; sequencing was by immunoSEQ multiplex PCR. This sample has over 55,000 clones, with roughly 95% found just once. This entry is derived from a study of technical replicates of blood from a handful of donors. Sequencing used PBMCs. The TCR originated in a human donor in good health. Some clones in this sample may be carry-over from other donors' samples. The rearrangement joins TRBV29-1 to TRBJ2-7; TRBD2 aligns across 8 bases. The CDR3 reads CSVVAGGYEQYF. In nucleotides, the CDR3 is TGCAGCGTTGTTGCGGGGGGCTACGAGCAGTACTTC.